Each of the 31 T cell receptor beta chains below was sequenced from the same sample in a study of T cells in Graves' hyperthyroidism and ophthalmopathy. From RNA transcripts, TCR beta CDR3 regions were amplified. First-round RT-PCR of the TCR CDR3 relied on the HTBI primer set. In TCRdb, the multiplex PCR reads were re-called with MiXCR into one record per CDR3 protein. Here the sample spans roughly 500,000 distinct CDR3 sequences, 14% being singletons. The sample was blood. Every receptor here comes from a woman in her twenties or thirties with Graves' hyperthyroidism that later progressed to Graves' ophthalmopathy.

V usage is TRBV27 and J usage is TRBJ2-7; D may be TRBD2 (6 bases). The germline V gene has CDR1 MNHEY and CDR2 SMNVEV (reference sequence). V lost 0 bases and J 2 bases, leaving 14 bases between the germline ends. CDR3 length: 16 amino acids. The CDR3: CASSLSSGVGAYEQYF. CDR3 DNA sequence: TGTGCCAGCAGTTTATCTAGCGGAGTTGGGGCCTACGAGCAGTACTTC.

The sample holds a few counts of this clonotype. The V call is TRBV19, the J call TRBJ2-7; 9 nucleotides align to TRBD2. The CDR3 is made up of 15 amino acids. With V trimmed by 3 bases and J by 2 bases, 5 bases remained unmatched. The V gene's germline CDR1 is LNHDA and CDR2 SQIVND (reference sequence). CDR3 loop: CASSMSSGVTYEQYF. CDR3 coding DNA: TGTGCCAGTAGTATGTCTAGCGGGGTAACCTACGAGCAGTACTTC.

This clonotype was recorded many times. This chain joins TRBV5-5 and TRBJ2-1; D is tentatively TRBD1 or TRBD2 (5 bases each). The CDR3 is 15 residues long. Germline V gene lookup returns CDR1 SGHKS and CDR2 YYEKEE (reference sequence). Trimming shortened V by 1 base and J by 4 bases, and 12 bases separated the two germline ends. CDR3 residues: CASSLMLGTYNEQFF. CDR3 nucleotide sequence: TGTGCCAGCAGCTTGATGTTAGGGACGTACAATGAGCAGTTCTTC.

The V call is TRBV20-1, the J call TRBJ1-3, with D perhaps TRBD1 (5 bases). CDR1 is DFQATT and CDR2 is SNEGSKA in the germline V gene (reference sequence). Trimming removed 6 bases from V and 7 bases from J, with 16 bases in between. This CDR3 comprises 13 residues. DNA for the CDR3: TGCAGTGCCCGGGACGTAGGACTCAACACCATATATTTT. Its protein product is CSARDVGLNTIYF.

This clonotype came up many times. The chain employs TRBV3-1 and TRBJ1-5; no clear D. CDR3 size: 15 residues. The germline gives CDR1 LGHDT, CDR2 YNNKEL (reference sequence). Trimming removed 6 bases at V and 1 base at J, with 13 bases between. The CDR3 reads CASRNSLGSNQPQHF. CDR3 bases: TGTGCCAGCAGAAACAGCTTAGGGAGCAATCAGCCCCAGCATTTT.

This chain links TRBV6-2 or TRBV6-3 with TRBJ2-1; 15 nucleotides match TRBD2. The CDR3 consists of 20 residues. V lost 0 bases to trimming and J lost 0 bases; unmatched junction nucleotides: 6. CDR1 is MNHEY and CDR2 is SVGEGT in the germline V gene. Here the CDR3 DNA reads TGTGCCAGCAGTTACTCGGGACTAGCGGGAGGCCAGAGCTCCTACAATGAGCAGTTCTTC. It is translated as CASSYSGLAGGQSSYNEQFF.

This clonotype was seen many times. CDR3: CASSHWREGNTIYF. Written as DNA, the CDR3 is TGTGCCAGCAGCCATTGGCGGGAAGGAAACACCATATATTTT. The rearrangement joins TRBV7-9 to TRBJ1-3; D is unclear. Between the trimmed V and J ends, which lost 5 bases and 4 bases, there was a span of 12 bases. Germline V gene sequence: CDR1 SEHNR, CDR2 FQNEAQ (reference sequence). This CDR3 is built from 14 residues.

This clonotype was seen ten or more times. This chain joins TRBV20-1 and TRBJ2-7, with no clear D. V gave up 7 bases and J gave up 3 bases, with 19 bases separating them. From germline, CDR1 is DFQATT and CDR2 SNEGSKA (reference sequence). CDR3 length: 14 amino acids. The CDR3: CSGTSAGRDYEQYF. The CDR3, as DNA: TGCAGTGGAACCTCGGCAGGACGCGACTACGAGCAGTACTTC.

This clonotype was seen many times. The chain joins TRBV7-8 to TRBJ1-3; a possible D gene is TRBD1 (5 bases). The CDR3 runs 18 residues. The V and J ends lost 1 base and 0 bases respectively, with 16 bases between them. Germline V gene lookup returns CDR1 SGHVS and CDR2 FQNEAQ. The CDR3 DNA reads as TGTGCCAGCAGCTTAGGCAGGGCCCTAACCTTCTCTGGAAACACCATATATTTT. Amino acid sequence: CASSLGRALTFSGNTIYF.

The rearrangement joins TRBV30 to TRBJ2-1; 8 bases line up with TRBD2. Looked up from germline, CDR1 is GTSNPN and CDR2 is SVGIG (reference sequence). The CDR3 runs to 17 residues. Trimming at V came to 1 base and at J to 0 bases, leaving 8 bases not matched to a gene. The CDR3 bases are TGTGCCTGGAGTGGTCTGGCACTAGCGGTCTCCTACAATGAGCAGTTCTTC. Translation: CAWSGLALAVSYNEQFF.

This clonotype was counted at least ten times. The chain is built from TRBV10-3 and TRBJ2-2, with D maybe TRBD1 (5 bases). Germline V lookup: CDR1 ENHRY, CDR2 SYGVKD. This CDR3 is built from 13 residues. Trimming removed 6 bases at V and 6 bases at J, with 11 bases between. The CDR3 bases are TGTGCCATCAGACAGGACGAGGCCGGGGAGCTGTTTTTT. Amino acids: CAIRQDEAGELFF.

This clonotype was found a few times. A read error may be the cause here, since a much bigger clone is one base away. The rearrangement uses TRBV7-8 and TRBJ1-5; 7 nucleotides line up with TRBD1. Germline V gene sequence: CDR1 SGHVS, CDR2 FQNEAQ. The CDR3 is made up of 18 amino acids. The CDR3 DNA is TGTACCAGCAGCTTAGTTGCAGGGGACAGCCTAGGCAATCAGCCCCAGCATTTT. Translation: CTSSLVAGDSLGNQPQHF.

In nucleotides, the CDR3 is TGCGCCAGCAGCCCCGGGACAGGGGTCCGTGACTATGGCTACACCTTC. Residues: CASSPGTGVRDYGYTF. The chain employs TRBV4-1 and TRBJ1-2; 10 bases line up with TRBD1. V gave up 4 bases and J gave up 3 bases; unmatched junction bases: 8. The V gene's germline CDR1 is MGHRA and CDR2 YSYEKL. The CDR3 sequence is 16 residues long.

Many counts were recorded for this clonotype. The CDR3 DNA reads TGTGCCAGCAGTTTTCGAATCGGACCGACCTCCGGCGAGCAGTACTTC. Translation: CASSFRIGPTSGEQYF. The chain uses TRBV28 and TRBJ2-7; D is unresolved. Germline V gene lookup returns CDR1 MDHEN and CDR2 SYDVKM. This CDR3 is 16 amino acids long. V was clipped by 3 bases and J by 6 bases, with 21 bases between them.

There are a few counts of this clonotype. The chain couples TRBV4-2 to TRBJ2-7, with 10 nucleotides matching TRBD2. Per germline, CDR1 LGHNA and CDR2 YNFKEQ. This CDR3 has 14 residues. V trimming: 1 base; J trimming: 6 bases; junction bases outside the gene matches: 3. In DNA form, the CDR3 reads TGTGCCAGCAGCCAAGGAGCTAGCGGGAGCGAGCAGTACTTC. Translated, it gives CASSQGASGSEQYF.

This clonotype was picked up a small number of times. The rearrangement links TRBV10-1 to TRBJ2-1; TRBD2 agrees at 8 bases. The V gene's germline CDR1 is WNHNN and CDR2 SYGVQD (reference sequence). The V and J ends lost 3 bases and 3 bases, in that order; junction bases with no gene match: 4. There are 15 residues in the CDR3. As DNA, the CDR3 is TGCGCCAGCAGTGACCGAGCGGGAGTCTACAATGAGCAGTTCTTC. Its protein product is CASSDRAGVYNEQFF.

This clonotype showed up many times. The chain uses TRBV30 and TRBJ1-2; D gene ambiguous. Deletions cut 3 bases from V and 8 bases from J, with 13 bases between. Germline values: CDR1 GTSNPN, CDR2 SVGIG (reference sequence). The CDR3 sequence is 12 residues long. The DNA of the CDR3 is TGTGCCTGGAGCGCGCGGGGAAAGGGCTACACCTTC. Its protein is CAWSARGKGYTF.

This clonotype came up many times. CDR3 DNA sequence: TGTGCCAGCAGGACAGAAGGAAACGTCCCGAGGGGGACTGAAGCTTTCTTT. Its translation is CASRTEGNVPRGTEAFF. The rearrangement joins TRBV6-1 to TRBJ1-1; D is possibly TRBD1 (6 bases). Germline V CDR1 and CDR2: MNHNS, SASEGT. The CDR3 runs to 17 residues. With 6 bases removed from V and 5 bases from J, the gap between germline ends came to 25 bases.

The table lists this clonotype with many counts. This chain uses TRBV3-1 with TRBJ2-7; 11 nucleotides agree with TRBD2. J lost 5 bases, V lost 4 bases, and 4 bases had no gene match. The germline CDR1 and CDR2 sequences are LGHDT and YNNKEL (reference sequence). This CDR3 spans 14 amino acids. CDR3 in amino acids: CASSRSGRANEQYF. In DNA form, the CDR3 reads TGTGCCAGCAGCCGTAGCGGGAGGGCCAACGAGCAGTACTTC.

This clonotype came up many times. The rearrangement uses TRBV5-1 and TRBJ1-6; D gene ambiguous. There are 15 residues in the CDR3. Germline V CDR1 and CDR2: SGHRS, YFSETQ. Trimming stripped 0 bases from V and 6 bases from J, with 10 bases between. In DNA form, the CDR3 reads TGCGCCAGCAGCTTGGGAAGGGAGGCTAATTCACCCCTCCACTTT. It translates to CASSLGREANSPLHF. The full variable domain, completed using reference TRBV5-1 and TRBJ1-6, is KAGVTQTPRYLIKTRGQQVTLSCSPISGHRSVSWYQQTPGQGLQFLFEYFSETQRNKGNFPGRFSGRQFSNSRSEMNVSTLELGDSALYLCASSLGREANSPLHFGNGTRLTVT.

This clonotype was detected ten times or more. Here the CDR3 reads CASSYNEQYF. Here the CDR3 DNA reads TGTGCCAGCAGCTACAACGAGCAGTACTTC. The chain is built from TRBV2 and TRBJ2-7; D unclear. The CDR3 covers 10 residues. Trimming removed 6 bases from V and 5 bases from J, with 5 bases in between. Germline CDR1 and CDR2: SNHLY and FYNNEI.

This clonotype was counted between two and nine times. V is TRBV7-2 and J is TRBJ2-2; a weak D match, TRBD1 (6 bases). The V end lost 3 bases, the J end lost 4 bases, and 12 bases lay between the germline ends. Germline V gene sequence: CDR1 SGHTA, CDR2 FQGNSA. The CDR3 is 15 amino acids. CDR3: CASSLHQGSTGELFF. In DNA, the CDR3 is TGTGCCAGCAGCTTGCACCAGGGGAGCACCGGGGAGCTGTTTTTT. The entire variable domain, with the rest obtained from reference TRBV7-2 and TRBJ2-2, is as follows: GAGVSQSPSNKVTEKGKDVELRCDPISGHTALYWYRQSLGQGLEFLIYFQGNSAPDKSGLPSDRFSAERTGGSVSTLTIQRTQQEDSAVYLCASSLHQGSTGELFFGEGSRLTVL.

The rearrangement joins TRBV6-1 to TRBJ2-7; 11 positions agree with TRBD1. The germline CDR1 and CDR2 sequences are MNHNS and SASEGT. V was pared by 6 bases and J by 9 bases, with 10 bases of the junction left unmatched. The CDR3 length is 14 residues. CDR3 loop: CASRPGQGVWVQYF. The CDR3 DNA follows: TGTGCCAGCAGACCGGGACAGGGGGTATGGGTGCAGTACTTC.

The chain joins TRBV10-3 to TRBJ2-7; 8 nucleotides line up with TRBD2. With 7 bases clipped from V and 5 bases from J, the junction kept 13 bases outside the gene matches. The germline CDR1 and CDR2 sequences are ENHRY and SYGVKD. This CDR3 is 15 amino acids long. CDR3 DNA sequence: TGTGCCATCACGAGGGCTGGGGCCGGGGGGGACGAGCAGTACTTC. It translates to CAITRAGAGGDEQYF.

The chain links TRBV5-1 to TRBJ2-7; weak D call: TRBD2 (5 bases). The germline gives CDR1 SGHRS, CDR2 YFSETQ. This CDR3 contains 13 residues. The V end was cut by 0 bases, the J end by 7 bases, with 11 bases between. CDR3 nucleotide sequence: TGCGCCAGCAGCTTGGCGGAGAGGGCGGAGCAGTACTTC. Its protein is CASSLAERAEQYF.

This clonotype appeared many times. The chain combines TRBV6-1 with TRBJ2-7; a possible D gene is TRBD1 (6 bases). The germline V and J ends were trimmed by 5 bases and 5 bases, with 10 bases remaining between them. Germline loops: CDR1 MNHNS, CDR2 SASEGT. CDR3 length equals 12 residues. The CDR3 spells CASSRNRDEQYF. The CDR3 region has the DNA TGTGCCAGCAGTAGAAACAGGGACGAGCAGTACTTC.

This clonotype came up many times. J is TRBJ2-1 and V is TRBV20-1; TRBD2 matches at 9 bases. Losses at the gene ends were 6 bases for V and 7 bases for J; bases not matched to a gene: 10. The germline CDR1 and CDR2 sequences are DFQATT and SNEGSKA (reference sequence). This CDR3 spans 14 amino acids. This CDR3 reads CSAYAGGPRNEQFF. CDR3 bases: TGCAGTGCGTACGCGGGAGGGCCGAGGAATGAGCAGTTCTTC.

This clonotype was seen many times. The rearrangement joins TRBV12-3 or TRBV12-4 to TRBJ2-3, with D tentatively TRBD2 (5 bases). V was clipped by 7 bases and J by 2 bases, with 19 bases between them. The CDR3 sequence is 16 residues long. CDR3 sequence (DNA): TGTGCCAGCATCCACTCAGCGGTTGTCTCCACAGATACGCAGTATTTT. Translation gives CASIHSAVVSTDTQYF.

CDR3 in amino acids: CASSYPNAGVSGELFF. The DNA for the CDR3 is TGTGCCAGCAGTTACCCGAATGCGGGAGTCTCCGGGGAGCTGTTTTTT. The V and J genes are TRBV6-5 and TRBJ2-2; 7 bases map to TRBD2. This CDR3 is built from 16 residues. The germline gives CDR1 MNHEY, CDR2 SVGAGI. V gave up 2 bases and J gave up 6 bases; unmatched junction bases: 9.

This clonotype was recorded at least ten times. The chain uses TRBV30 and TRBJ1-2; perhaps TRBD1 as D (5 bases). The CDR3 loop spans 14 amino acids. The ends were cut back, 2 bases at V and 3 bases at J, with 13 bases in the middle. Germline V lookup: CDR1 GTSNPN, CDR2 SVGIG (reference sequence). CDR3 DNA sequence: TGTGCCTGGAGTTGGACATCGATACACTATGGCTACACCTTC. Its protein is CAWSWTSIHYGYTF.

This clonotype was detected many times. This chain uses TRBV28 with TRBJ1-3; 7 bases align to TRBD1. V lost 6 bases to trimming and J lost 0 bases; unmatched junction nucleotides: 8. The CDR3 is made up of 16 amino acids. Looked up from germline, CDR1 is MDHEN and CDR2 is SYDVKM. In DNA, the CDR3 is TGTGCCAGCAGGCGGACAGGCCTCCCCTCTGGAAACACCATATATTTT. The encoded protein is CASRRTGLPSGNTIYF.